These T cell receptor beta chains were read from a single sample in a study of blood T cell repertoires in COVID-19. Measured with immunoSEQ multiplex PCR; TCRdb has only the in-frame clones, and not every one. The sample lists around 430,000 clones; 80% to 90% were seen once. Specimen: PBMCs or T cells enriched from blood (not recorded which). The receptor set was obtained from a woman aged 50 to 60 who had recovered from COVID-19. Each CDR3 is given with its conserved first and last residue. The D gene is left open where the match is weak. Size tells how often a clone was seen (once, few, many) or the class of an expanded clone, and some rows leave it out.

size	V	J	D	DNA	CDR3
.	TRBV4-2	TRBJ1-4	.	TGTGCCAGCAGCCAAGAAAGAGAGGGAGCTAATGAAAAACTGTTTTTT	CASSQEREGANEKLFF
.	TRBV7-2	TRBJ1-2	.	TGTGCCAGCAGCGATTTTCTAGACGCCTATGGCTACACCTTC	CASSDFLDAYGYTF
.	TRBV19	TRBJ2-5	.	TGTGCCAGTAGCCGCGGAGCAGGGGAAGAGACCCAGTACTTC	CASSRGAGEETQYF
.	TRBV7-6	TRBJ2-5	TRBD2	TGTGCCAGCAGGCGAACTAGCGGGGCGTCGTACCAAGAGACCCAGTACTTC	CASRRTSGASYQETQYF
.	TRBV10-3	TRBJ2-3	TRBD1	TGTGCCATCGGGACAGGAGGAGATACGCAGTATTTT	CAIGTGGDTQYF
.	TRBV7-2	TRBJ1-3	.	TGTGCCAGCAGCTCGGAGGGATTTATCTCTGGAAACACCATATATTTT	CASSSEGFISGNTIYF
.	TRBV7-2	TRBJ2-2	.	TGTGCCAGCAGCTTACGTGCCGCGAGGACCGGGGAGCTGTTTTTT	CASSLRAARTGELFF
.	TRBV12-5	TRBJ1-6	TRBD1	TGTGCTAGTGGCCTCGGACAGGAATATTCACCCCTCCACTTT	CASGLGQEYSPLHF
.	TRBV5-1	TRBJ2-1	.	TGCGCCAGCAGCTTTTCTACAGGGAGCTCCTACAATGAGCAGTTCTTC	CASSFSTGSSYNEQFF
.	TRBV7-2	TRBJ1-2	.	TGTGCCAGCAGCTTTATACGGGGGCGAGCGGGGGCTAAGGGCTACACCTTC	CASSFIRGRAGAKGYTF
.	TRBV6-1	TRBJ1-2	TRBD1	TGTGCCAGCAGTGAAGGGACAGGGGGAAACCGGTACACCTTC	CASSEGTGGNRYTF
.	TRBV13	TRBJ1-6	TRBD1	TGTGCCAGCAGCTCCCGCCTTGGACAGGGAGGAGCACCCTATAATTCACCCCTCCACTTT	CASSSRLGQGGAPYNSPLHF
once	TRBV2	TRBJ1-5	.	TGTGCCAGCAGGCTAAACAGGGTATCCTCCCAGCCCCAGCATTTT	CASRLNRVSSQPQHF
.	TRBV6-5	TRBJ1-6	.	TGTGCCAGCAGGGAGGCAGATGCCTATAATTCACCCCTCCACTTT	CASREADAYNSPLHF
.	TRBV4-1	TRBJ1-3	.	TGCGCCAGCAGCCAAGGAAGTTTCCAGGGTGGAAACACCATATATTTT	CASSQGSFQGGNTIYF
.	TRBV18	TRBJ1-5	TRBD1	TGTGCCAGCTCACCTGGGACAGACGTTTCGTTACAGCCCCAGCATTTT	CASSPGTDVSLQPQHF
.	TRBV5-1	TRBJ2-7	TRBD2	TGCGCCAGCAGGGATGGGACTAGCGGGGGGAGCTCCTACGAGCAGTACTTC	CASRDGTSGGSSYEQYF
.	TRBV2	TRBJ2-7	.	TGTGCCAGCAGCCCAGGGGTTCGCGACGAGCAGTACTTC	CASSPGVRDEQYF
.	TRBV10-3	TRBJ2-1	.	TGTGCCATCAGTGTCCGGGTTATCGATGAGCAGTTCTTC	CAISVRVIDEQFF
.	TRBV3-1/TRBV3-2	TRBJ1-4	.	TGTGCCAGCAGCCAAGACCGGGACTTAGGGGAAAAACTGTTTTTT	CASSQDRDLGEKLFF
.	TRBV5-1	TRBJ2-2	TRBD2	TGCGCCAGCAGCCCGCAGGTAGCGGGGGGGACCGGGGAGCTGTTTTTT	CASSPQVAGGTGELFF
.	TRBV28	TRBJ1-1	.	TGTGCCAGCAGAAAGGAGTACACTGAAGCTTTCTTT	CASRKEYTEAFF
.	TRBV7-9	TRBJ2-5	TRBD2	TGTGCCAGCAGCTTGGCGGGGGTGGTGGAGACCCAGTACTTC	CASSLAGVVETQYF
.	TRBV5-1	TRBJ2-5	TRBD2	TGCGCCAGCAGCTTGGAGGGAGGGAGCCAAGAGACCCAGTACTTC	CASSLEGGSQETQYF
.	TRBV7-8	TRBJ2-7	TRBD2	TGTGCCAGCAGCCTCGGGACTAGCTATCTCCCCTACGAGCAGTACTTC	CASSLGTSYLPYEQYF
.	TRBV29-1	TRBJ2-3	TRBD2	TGCAGCGTTCTAATGCGGGGGGTGGTAGATACGCAGTATTTT	CSVLMRGVVDTQYF
once	TRBV10-3	TRBJ2-7	TRBD1	TGTGCCATCAGTGAGCCGCCCGGGACAGGGTTTCCCTACGAGCAGTACTTC	CAISEPPGTGFPYEQYF
once	TRBV19	TRBJ1-3	TRBD1	TGTGCCAGTAGTATGGGACAGACTAACTCTGGAAACACCATATATTTT	CASSMGQTNSGNTIYF
once	TRBV5-8	TRBJ1-5	.	TGTGCCAGCAGCTTGCGGGGTGAGAATCAGCCCCAGCATTTT	CASSLRGENQPQHF
few	TRBV27	TRBJ1-2	TRBD1	TGTGCCAGCAGTTTATTCCGACAGGGGGCTAACTATGGCTACACCTTC	CASSLFRQGANYGYTF
.	TRBV5-1	TRBJ1-2	.	TGCGCCAGCAGCGAGGGGGTTTTCCTCCATCTGAACTATGGCTACACCTTC	CASSEGVFLHLNYGYTF
.	TRBV5-5	TRBJ1-2	TRBD1	TGTGCCAGCAGCTTAGGGCTCCCGACAGGGCCCTATGGCTACACCTTC	CASSLGLPTGPYGYTF
.	TRBV4-1	TRBJ1-2	.	TGCGCCAGCAGCCAAGCACGGGGGACTGGCTACACCTTC	CASSQARGTGYTF
.	TRBV5-1	TRBJ2-3	.	TGCGCCAGCAGCCTCCCTCGCGGCCAGGGTACTACAGATACGCAGTATTTT	CASSLPRGQGTTDTQYF
.	TRBV7-3	TRBJ2-1	.	TGTGCCAGCAGCCGAGGTGGGGGGTCCCACAATGAGCAGTTCTTC	CASSRGGGSHNEQFF
.	TRBV3-1/TRBV3-2	TRBJ1-2	.	TGTGCCAGCAGCCAAGACTATATTCCCTCCGGGGGCTACACCTTC	CASSQDYIPSGGYTF
.	TRBV3-1/TRBV3-2	TRBJ2-1	TRBD2	TGTGCCAGCAGCGAAAGAACTTTTATAGCGGGTGAGCAGTTCTTC	CASSERTFIAGEQFF
.	TRBV28	TRBJ2-5	.	TGTGCCAGCAGTCTAGGCAGCCTTTGGACAGACCTTTATCAAGAGACCCAGTACTTC	CASSLGSLWTDLYQETQYF
.	TRBV30	TRBJ1-5	.	TGTGCCTGGAGCCTCGGGTCAGCTAAAGTTACGCCCCAGCATTTT	CAWSLGSAKVTPQHF
.	TRBV5-1	TRBJ2-2	.	TGCGCCAGCAGCGCCACCCCTAAAACTAAGGCCGGGGAGCTGTTTTTT	CASSATPKTKAGELFF